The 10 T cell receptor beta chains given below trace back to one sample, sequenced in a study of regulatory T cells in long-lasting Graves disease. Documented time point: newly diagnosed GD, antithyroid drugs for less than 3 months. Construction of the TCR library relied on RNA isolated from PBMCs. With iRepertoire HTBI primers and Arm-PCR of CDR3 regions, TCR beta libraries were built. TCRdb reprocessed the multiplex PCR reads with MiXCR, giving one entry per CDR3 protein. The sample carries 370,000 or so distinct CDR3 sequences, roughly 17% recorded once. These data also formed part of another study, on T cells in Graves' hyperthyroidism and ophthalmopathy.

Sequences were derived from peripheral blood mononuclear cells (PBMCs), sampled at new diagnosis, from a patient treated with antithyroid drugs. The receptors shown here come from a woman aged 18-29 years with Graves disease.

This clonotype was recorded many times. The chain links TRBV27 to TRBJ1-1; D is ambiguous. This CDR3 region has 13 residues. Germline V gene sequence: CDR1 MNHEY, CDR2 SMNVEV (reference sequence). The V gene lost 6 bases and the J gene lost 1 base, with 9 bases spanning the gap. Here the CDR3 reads CASSRNANTEAFF. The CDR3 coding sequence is TGTGCCAGCAGCCGCAACGCGAACACTGAAGCTTTCTTT.

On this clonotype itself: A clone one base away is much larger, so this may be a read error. The CDR3 region is CASTSISATDTQYF. The CDR3 DNA follows: TGTGCCAGCACCTCGATTAGCGCCACAGATACGCAGTATTTT. The chain recombines TRBV7-9 with TRBJ2-3; D may be TRBD2 (5 bases). The CDR3 extends over 14 amino acids. Germline loops: CDR1 SEHNR, CDR2 FQNEAQ (reference sequence). Trimming left V 7 bases short and J 2 bases short, with 13 bases between.

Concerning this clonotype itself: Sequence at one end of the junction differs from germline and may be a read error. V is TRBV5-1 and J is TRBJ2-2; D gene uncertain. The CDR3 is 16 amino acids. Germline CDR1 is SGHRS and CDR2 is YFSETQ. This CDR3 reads CASSLGRLPFTGQLFF. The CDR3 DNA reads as TGCGCCAGCAGCTTGGGCCGGCTTCCATTCACCGGGCAGCTGTTTTTT.

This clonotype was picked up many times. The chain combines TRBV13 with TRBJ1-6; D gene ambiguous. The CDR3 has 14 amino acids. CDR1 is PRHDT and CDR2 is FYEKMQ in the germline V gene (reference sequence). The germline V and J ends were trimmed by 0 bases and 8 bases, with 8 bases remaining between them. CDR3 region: CASSLGVLYSPLHF. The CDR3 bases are TGTGCCAGCAGCTTAGGGGTCCTCTATTCACCCCTCCACTTT. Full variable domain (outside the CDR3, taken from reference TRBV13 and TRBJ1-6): AAGVIQSPRHLIKEKRETATLKCYPIPRHDTVYWYQQGPGQDPQFLISFYEKMQSDKGSIPDRFSAQQFSDYHSELNMSSLELGDSALYFCASSLGVLYSPLHFGNGTRLTVT.

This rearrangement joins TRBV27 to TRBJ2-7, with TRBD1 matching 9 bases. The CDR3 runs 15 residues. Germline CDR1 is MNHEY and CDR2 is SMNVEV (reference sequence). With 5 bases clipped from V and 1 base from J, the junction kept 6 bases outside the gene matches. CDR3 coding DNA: TGTGCCAGCAGTGAAGGACAGGGGCGATCCTACGAGCAGTACTTC. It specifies CASSEGQGRSYEQYF.

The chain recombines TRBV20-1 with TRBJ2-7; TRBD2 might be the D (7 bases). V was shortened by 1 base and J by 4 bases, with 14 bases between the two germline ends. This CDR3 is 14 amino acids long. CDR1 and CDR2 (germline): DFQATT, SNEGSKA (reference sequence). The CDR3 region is CSARAPEGGYEQYF. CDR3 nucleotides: TGCAGTGCTAGAGCCCCTGAGGGGGGGTACGAGCAGTACTTC.

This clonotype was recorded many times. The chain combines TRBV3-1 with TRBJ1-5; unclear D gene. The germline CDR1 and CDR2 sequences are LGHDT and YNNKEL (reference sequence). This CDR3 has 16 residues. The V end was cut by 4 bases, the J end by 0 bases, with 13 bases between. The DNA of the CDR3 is TGTGCCAGCAGCCTCGGCCGGGAGTATAGCAATCAGCCCCAGCATTTT. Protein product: CASSLGREYSNQPQHF.

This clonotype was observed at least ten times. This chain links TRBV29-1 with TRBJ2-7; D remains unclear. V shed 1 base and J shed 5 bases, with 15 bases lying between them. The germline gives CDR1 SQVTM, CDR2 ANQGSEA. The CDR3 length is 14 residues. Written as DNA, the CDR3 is TGCAGCGTTGAAGCCTCCCCCTTCAATCACGAGCAGTACTTC. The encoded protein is CSVEASPFNHEQYF.

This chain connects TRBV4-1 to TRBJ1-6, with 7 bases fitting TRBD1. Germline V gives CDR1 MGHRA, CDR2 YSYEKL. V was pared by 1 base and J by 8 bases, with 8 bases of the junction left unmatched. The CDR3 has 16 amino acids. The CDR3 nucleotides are TGCGCCAGCAGCCAAGTTGACAGGGTTCATGATTCACCCCTCCACTTT. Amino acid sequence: CASSQVDRVHDSPLHF.

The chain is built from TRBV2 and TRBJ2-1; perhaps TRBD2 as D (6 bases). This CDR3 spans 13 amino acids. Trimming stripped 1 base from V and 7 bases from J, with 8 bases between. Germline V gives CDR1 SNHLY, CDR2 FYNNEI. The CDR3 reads CASSEVRGNEQFF. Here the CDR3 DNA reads TGTGCCAGCAGTGAAGTTCGGGGGAATGAGCAGTTCTTC.